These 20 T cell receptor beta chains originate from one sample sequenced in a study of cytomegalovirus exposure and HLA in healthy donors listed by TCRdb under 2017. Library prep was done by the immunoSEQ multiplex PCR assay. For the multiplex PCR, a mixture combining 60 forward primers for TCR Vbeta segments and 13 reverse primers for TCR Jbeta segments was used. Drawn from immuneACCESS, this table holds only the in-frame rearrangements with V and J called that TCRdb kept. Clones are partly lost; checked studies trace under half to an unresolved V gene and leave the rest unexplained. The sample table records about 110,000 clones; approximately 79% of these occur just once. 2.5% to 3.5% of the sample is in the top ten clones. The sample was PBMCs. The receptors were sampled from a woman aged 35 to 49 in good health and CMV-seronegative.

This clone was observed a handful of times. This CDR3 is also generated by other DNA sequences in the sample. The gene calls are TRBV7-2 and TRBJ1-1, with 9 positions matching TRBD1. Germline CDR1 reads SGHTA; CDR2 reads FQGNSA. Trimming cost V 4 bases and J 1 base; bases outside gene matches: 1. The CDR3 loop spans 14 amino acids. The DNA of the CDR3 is TGTGCCAGCAGCTGGGGACAGGGGAACACTGAAGCTTTCTTT. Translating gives CASSWGQGNTEAFF.

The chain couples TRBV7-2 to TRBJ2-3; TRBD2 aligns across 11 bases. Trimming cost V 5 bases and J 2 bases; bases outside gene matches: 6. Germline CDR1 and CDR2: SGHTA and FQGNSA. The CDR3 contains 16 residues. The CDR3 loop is CASSPRTSGPTDTQYF. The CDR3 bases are TGTGCCAGCAGCCCCCGGACTAGCGGGCCCACAGATACGCAGTATTTT.

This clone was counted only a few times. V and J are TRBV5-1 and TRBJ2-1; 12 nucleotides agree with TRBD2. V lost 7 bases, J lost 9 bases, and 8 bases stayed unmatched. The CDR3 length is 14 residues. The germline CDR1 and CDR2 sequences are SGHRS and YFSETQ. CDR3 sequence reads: CASVGPSGRGEQFF. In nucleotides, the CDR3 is TGCGCCAGCGTCGGGCCTAGCGGGAGGGGTGAGCAGTTCTTC.

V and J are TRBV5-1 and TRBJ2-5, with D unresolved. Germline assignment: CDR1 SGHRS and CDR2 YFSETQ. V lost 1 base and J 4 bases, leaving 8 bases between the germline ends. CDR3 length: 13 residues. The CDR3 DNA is TGCGCCAGCAGCTTGAATGCCGGAGAGACCCAGTACTTC. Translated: CASSLNAGETQYF.

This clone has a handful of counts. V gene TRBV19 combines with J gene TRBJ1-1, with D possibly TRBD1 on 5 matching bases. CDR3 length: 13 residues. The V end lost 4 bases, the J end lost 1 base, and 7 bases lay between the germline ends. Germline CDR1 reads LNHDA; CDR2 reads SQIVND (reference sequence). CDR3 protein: CASSNTGNTEAFF. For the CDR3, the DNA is TGTGCCAGTAGTAACACAGGGAACACTGAAGCTTTCTTT. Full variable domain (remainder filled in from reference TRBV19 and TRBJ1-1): DGGITQSPKYLFRKEGQNVTLSCEQNLNHDAMYWYRQDPGQGLRLIYYSQIVNDFQKGDIAEGYSVSREKKESFPLTVTSAQKNPTAFYLCASSNTGNTEAFFGQGTRLTVV.

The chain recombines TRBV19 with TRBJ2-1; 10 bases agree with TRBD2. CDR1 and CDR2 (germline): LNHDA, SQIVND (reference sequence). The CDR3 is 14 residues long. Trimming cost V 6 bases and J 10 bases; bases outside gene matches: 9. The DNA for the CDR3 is TGTGCCAGTAGGGGCGGACTAGCGGCTGGGGAGCAGTTCTTC. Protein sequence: CASRGGLAAGEQFF.

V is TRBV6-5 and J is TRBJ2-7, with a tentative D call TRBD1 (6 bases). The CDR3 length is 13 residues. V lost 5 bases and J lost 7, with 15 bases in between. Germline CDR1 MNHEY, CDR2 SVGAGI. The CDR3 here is CASSARSTGEQYF. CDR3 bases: TGTGCCAGCAGTGCACGGTCAACAGGGGAGCAGTACTTC.

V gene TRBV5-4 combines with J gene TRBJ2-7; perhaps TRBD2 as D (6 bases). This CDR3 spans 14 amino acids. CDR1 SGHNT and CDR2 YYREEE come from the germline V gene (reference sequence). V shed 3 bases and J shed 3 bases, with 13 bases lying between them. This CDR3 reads CASSSPGLNYEQYF. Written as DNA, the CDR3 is TGTGCCAGCAGCTCGCCGGGACTGAACTACGAGCAGTACTTC.

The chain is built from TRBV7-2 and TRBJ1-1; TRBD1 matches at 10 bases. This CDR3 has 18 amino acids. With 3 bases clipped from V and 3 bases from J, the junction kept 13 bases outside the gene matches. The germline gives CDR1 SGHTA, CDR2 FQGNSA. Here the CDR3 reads CASSFPLLTGGRDTEAFF. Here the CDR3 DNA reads TGTGCCAGCAGCTTCCCCCTACTGACAGGGGGCCGGGACACTGAAGCTTTCTTT.

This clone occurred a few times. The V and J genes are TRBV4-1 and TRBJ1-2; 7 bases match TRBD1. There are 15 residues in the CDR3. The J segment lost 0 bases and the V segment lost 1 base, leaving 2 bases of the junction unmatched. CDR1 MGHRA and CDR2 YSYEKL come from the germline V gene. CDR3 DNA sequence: TGCGCCAGCAGCCAAGTGGACAGGACTAACTATGGCTACACCTTC. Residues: CASSQVDRTNYGYTF.

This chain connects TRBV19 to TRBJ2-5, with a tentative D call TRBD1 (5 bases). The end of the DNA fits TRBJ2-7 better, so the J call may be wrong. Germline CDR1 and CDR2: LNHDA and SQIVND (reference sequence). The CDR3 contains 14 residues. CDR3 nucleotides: TGTGCCAGTAGTATTCGGCTAGGGGCCTACGAGCAGTACTTC. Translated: CASSIRLGAYEQYF.

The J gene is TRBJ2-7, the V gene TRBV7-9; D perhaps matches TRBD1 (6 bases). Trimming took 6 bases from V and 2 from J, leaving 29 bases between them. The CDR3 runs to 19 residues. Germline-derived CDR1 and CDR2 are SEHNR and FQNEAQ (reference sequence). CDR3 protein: CASSHSRGLSSGTPYEQYF. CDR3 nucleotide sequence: TGTGCCAGCAGTCACAGCAGGGGATTGTCATCAGGAACCCCCTACGAGCAGTACTTC.

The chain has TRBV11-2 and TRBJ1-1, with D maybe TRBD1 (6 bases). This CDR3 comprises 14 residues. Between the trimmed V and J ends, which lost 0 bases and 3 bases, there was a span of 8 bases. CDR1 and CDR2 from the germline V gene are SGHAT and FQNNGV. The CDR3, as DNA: TGTGCCAGCAGCTTAGAGGCAGGGGACACTGAAGCTTTCTTT. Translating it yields CASSLEAGDTEAFF.

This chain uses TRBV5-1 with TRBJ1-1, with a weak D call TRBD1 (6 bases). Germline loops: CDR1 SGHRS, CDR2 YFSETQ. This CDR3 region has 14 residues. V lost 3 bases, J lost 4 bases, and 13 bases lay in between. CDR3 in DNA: TGCGCCAGCAGCTCCAAGGGGGTCGGCACTGAAGCTTTCTTT. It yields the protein CASSSKGVGTEAFF. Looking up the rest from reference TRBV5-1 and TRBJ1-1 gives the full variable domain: KAGVTQTPRYLIKTRGQQVTLSCSPISGHRSVSWYQQTPGQGLQFLFEYFSETQRNKGNFPGRFSGRQFSNSRSEMNVSTLELGDSALYLCASSSKGVGTEAFFGQGTRLTVV.

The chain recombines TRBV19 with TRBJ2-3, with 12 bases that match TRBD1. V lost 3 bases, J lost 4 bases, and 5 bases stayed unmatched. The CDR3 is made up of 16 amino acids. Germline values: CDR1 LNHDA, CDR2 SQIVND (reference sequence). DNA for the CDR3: TGTGCCAGTAGTATTGGTGGGACAGGGGGCCCAGATACGCAGTATTTT. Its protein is CASSIGGTGGPDTQYF. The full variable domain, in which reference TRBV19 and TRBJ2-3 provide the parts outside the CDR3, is DGGITQSPKYLFRKEGQNVTLSCEQNLNHDAMYWYRQDPGQGLRLIYYSQIVNDFQKGDIAEGYSVSREKKESFPLTVTSAQKNPTAFYLCASSIGGTGGPDTQYFGPGTRLTVL.

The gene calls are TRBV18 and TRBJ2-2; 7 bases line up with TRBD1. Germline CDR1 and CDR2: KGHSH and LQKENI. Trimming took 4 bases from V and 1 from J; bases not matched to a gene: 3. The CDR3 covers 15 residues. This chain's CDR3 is CASSQGQKNTGELFF. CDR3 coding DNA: TGTGCCAGCTCACAGGGACAGAAGAACACCGGGGAGCTGTTTTTT.

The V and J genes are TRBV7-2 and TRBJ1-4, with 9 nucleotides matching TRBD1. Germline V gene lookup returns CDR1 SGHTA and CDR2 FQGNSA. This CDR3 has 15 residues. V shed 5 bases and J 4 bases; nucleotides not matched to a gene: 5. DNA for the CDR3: TGTGCCAGCAGCCCCAGGACAGGGGATAATGAAAAACTGTTTTTT. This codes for CASSPRTGDNEKLFF.

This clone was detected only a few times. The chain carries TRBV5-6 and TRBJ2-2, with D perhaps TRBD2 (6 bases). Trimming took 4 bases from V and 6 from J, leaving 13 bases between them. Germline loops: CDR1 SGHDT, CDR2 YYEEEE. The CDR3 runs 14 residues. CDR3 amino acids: CASSMEGLSGELFF. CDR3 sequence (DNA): TGTGCCAGCAGCATGGAGGGACTCTCCGGGGAGCTGTTTTTT.

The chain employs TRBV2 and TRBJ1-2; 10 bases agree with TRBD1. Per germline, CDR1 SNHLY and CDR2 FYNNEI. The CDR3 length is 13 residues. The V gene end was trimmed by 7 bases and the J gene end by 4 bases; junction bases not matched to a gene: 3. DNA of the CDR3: TGTGCCAGCACCCGGACAGGGGGCTATGGCTACACCTTC. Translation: CASTRTGGYGYTF.

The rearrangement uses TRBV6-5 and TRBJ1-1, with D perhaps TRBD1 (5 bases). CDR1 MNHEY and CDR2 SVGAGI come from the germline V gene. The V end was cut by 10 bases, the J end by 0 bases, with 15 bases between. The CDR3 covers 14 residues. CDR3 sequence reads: CATKMGGLNTEAFF. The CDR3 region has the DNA TGTGCCACGAAAATGGGGGGGTTGAACACTGAAGCTTTCTTT.